This T cell receptor beta chain is from a study of blood T cell repertoires in COVID-19. Study summary: Sources were T cells, B-cell-depleted T cells, or PBMCs; the material itself was cDNA or gDNA.

TCRdb's table, derived via immunoSEQ multiplex PCR, lists solely in-frame clones and lacks some. The sample carries 45,000 to 55,000 clones, about 86% recorded once. The CDR3 extends over 12 amino acids. The germline gives CDR1 SQVTM, CDR2 ANQGSEA. V gave up 4 bases and J gave up 3 bases, with 10 bases separating them. The specimen sequenced was peripheral blood. The V call is TRBV29-1, the J call TRBJ2-7, with D possibly TRBD1 on 6 matching bases. The receptor was derived from a human donor in a cohort sampled during active COVID-19. CDR3 DNA: TGCAGCGTTGGGCAGGGGAGCTACGAGCAGTACTTC. Protein: CSVGQGSYEQYF.